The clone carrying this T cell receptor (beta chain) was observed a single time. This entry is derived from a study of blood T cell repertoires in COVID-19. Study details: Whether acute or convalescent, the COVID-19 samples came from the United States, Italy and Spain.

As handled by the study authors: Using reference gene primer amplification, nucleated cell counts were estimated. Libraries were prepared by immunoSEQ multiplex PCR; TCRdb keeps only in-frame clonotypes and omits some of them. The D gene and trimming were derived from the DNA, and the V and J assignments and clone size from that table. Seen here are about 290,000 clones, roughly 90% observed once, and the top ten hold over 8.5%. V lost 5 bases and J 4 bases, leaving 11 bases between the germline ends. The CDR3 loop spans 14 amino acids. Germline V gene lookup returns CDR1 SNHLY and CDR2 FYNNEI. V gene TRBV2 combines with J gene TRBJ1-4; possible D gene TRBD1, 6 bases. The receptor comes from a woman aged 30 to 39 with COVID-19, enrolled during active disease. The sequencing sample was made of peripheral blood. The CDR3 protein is CASSPDRYNEKLFF. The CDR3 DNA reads TGTGCCAGCAGTCCGGACAGATATAATGAAAAACTGTTTTTT.